These 17 T cell receptor beta chains were all obtained from the same sample, sequenced in a study of T cells after yellow fever vaccination. From the 5' RACE reads, TCRdb called clonotypes with MiXCR, one entry per CDR3 protein. The data hold under 250,000 distinct CDR3 sequences, with 3% to 4% observed a single time. The input for sequencing was CD4+ T cells sorted from PBMCs, taken 10 days after the yellow fever booster vaccination. The receptors shown here come from a young man who received the YFV17D yellow fever vaccine.

Ten or more counts support this clonotype. The genes are TRBV5-1 and TRBJ1-1; D unclear. This CDR3 contains 15 residues. CDR1 and CDR2 from the germline V gene are SGHRS and YFSETQ. Trimming cost V 4 bases and J 3 bases, with 16 bases left between them. The DNA of the CDR3 is TGCGCCAGCAGCCCGGAGACTACTGGGGACACTGAAGCTTTCTTT. Protein sequence: CASSPETTGDTEAFF. Looking up the rest from reference TRBV5-1 and TRBJ1-1 gives the full variable domain: KAGVTQTPRYLIKTRGQQVTLSCSPISGHRSVSWYQQTPGQGLQFLFEYFSETQRNKGNFPGRFSGRQFSNSRSEMNVSTLELGDSALYLCASSPETTGDTEAFFGQGTRLTVV.

The rearrangement joins TRBV18 to TRBJ2-7; no definite D call. Trimming pared 4 bases from V and 0 bases from J, leaving 16 bases between. The CDR3 has 16 amino acids. CDR1 and CDR2 (germline): KGHSH, LQKENI. The CDR3 here is CASSRLPHPFSYEQYV. The CDR3 nucleotides read TGTGCCAGCTCACGTTTGCCACACCCGTTCTCCTACGAGCAGTACGTC.

This clonotype was detected many times. V gene TRBV29-1 combines with J gene TRBJ2-1, with no clear D. Germline V lookup: CDR1 SQVTM, CDR2 ANQGSEA. The V end was cut by 7 bases, the J end by 6 bases, with 13 bases between. There are 12 residues in the CDR3. The CDR3 region has the DNA TGCAGCGGGGTCGCCGATTTCAATGAGCAGTTCTTC. Its translation: CSGVADFNEQFF.

The table lists this clonotype with a few counts. The chain uses TRBV11-2 and TRBJ2-2; 7 positions match TRBD2. The germline CDR1 and CDR2 sequences are SGHAT and FQNNGV. Unmatched junction bases numbered 11, after V lost 8 bases and J lost 5 bases. The CDR3 spans 15 residues. The CDR3 nucleotides are TGTGCCAGCGACTATTACGGGGGGTATACCGGGGAGCTGTTTTTT. It codes for CASDYYGGYTGELFF.

This clonotype was counted at least ten times. The chain links TRBV11-2 to TRBJ2-3, with D possibly being TRBD1 or TRBD2 (5 bases each). CDR3 length: 16 amino acids. The germline V gene has CDR1 SGHAT and CDR2 FQNNGV. Trimming shortened V by 5 bases and J by 1 base, and 16 bases separated the two germline ends. CDR3 in amino acids: CASSPGTMIGTDTQYF. CDR3 nucleotides: TGTGCCAGCAGCCCCGGGACCATGATCGGCACAGATACGCAGTATTTT.

This clonotype showed up many times. J is TRBJ2-1 and V is TRBV7-2, with D perhaps TRBD2 (6 bases). V lost 4 bases to trimming and J lost 0 bases, with 10 bases between them. CDR1 is SGHTA and CDR2 is FQGNSA in the germline V gene. CDR3 length: 15 residues. CDR3 nucleotides: TGTGCCAGCAGCTCCGTGCGGGGCTCCTACAATGAGCAGTTCTTC. Residues: CASSSVRGSYNEQFF.

This clonotype turned up a few times. The chain recombines TRBV2 with TRBJ2-7; TRBD1 matches at 11 bases. The CDR3 has 13 amino acids. Per the germline V gene, CDR1 is SNHLY and CDR2 is FYNNEI. Trimming removed 5 bases from V and 6 bases from J; junction bases left unmatched: 3. CDR3 DNA: TGTGCCAGCAGTTCCGGGACAGGGGGCGAGCAGTACTTC. It yields the protein CASSSGTGGEQYF.

This clonotype was seen many times. This chain connects TRBV7-2 to TRBJ2-2; 12 bases match TRBD2. J gave up 3 bases and V 4 bases, and 3 bases lay outside the gene matches. The CDR3 runs to 16 residues. CDR1 is SGHTA and CDR2 is FQGNSA in the germline V gene. CDR3 in amino acids: CASSSSGGAYTGELFF. CDR3 sequence (DNA): TGTGCCAGCAGCTCTAGCGGGGGGGCGTACACCGGGGAGCTGTTTTTT. Together with reference TRBV7-2 and TRBJ2-2, the CDR3 gives the full variable domain: GAGVSQSPSNKVTEKGKDVELRCDPISGHTALYWYRQSLGQGLEFLIYFQGNSAPDKSGLPSDRFSAERTGGSVSTLTIQRTQQEDSAVYLCASSSSGGAYTGELFFGEGSRLTVL.

The J gene is TRBJ2-6, the V gene TRBV5-1; D uncertain. Germline V lookup: CDR1 SGHRS, CDR2 YFSETQ. The V and J ends lost 3 bases and 1 base respectively, with 8 bases between them. This CDR3 has 15 amino acids. This CDR3 reads CASSSGLSGANVLTF. The CDR3 nucleotides are TGCGCCAGCAGCTCCGGGCTATCTGGGGCCAACGTCCTGACTTTC.

This clonotype was recorded at least ten times. The rearrangement joins TRBV11-2 to TRBJ2-3; 10 bases map to TRBD1. CDR3 length equals 20 residues. The V gene's germline CDR1 is SGHAT and CDR2 FQNNGV. The V segment lost 5 bases and the J segment 4 bases; nucleotides outside the gene matches: 21. The CDR3 DNA follows: TGTGCCAGCAGCCCGCATCAGGGACAGGGGAAGCTGGAGCAAGCAGATACGCAGTATTTT. Translation gives CASSPHQGQGKLEQADTQYF.

The CDR3 protein is CASSGLEYGGYTF. The CDR3 DNA reads TGTGCCAGCAGTGGACTGGAATACGGAGGCTACACCTTC. The V and J genes are TRBV6-5 and TRBJ1-2; D unclear. The ends were cut back, 5 bases at V and 8 bases at J, with 15 bases in the middle. CDR3 length: 13 residues. CDR1 and CDR2 (germline): MNHEY, SVGAGI.

This clonotype was recorded many times. The CDR3 DNA is TGTGCCAGCAGCAATAATGCAGGGGAAGGTGGCTACACCTTC. Residues: CASSNNAGEGGYTF. This chain joins TRBV7-2 and TRBJ1-2; a possible D gene is TRBD1 (6 bases). Germline V gene sequence: CDR1 SGHTA, CDR2 FQGNSA. The CDR3 totals 14 residues. V lost 5 bases and J lost 7, with 17 bases in between.

This chain links TRBV5-1 with TRBJ2-5; 8 bases agree with TRBD2. With 2 bases clipped from V and 2 bases from J, the junction kept 8 bases outside the gene matches. CDR1 is SGHRS, CDR2 YFSETQ, per germline. CDR3 length: 16 residues. The CDR3 DNA is TGCGCCAGCAGCTTTGGAGTAGCGGGGAGTCAAGAGACCCAGTACTTC. Amino acids: CASSFGVAGSQETQYF. Full variable domain (outside the CDR3, taken from reference TRBV5-1 and TRBJ2-5): KAGVTQTPRYLIKTRGQQVTLSCSPISGHRSVSWYQQTPGQGLQFLFEYFSETQRNKGNFPGRFSGRQFSNSRSEMNVSTLELGDSALYLCASSFGVAGSQETQYFGPGTRLLVL.

At least ten counts were recorded for this clonotype. The gene calls are TRBV6-5 and TRBJ1-2, with TRBD1 identical over 7 bases. The CDR3 is 13 amino acids. CDR1 and CDR2 from the germline V gene are MNHEY and SVGAGI. The V gene end was trimmed by 7 bases and the J gene end by 3 bases; junction bases not matched to a gene: 5. The CDR3 sequence: CASTSGTDYGYTF. CDR3 bases: TGTGCCAGCACTTCTGGGACAGACTATGGCTACACCTTC.

This chain links TRBV11-1 with TRBJ2-1, with TRBD2 identical over 9 bases. V shed 7 bases and J 0 bases; nucleotides not matched to a gene: 10. Germline CDR1 SGHAT, CDR2 FQDESV (reference sequence). This CDR3 is built from 17 residues. The CDR3 coding sequence is TGTGCCAGCACCCCGACGGGGCGGGGGGGCTCCTACAATGAGCAGTTCTTC. Amino acid sequence: CASTPTGRGGSYNEQFF.

This sequence joins TRBV5-6 and TRBJ1-6; TRBD1 matches 8 bases. Germline CDR1 SGHDT, CDR2 YYEEEE. The V segment lost 4 bases and the J segment 5 bases; nucleotides outside the gene matches: 5. CDR3 length equals 15 residues. CDR3 residues: CASSIGQGDNSPLHF. In nucleotides, the CDR3 is TGTGCCAGCAGCATCGGACAGGGCGATAATTCACCCCTCCACTTT. Filled out from reference TRBV5-6 and TRBJ1-6, the complete variable domain reads DAGVTQSPTHLIKTRGQQVTLRCSPKSGHDTVSWYQQALGQGPQFIFQYYEEEERQRGNFPDRFSGHQFPNYSSELNVNALLLGDSALYLCASSIGQGDNSPLHFGNGTRLTVT.

This clonotype was found a few times. The chain combines TRBV24-1 with TRBJ2-1; 8 nucleotides match TRBD2. Germline V lookup: CDR1 KGHDR, CDR2 SFDVKD. The length of the CDR3 is 14 residues. Trimming at V came to 5 bases and at J to 7 bases, leaving 6 bases not matched to a gene. The CDR3 loop is CATSARGGENEQFF. Written as DNA, the CDR3 is TGTGCCACCAGTGCCCGGGGGGGCGAAAATGAGCAGTTCTTC.